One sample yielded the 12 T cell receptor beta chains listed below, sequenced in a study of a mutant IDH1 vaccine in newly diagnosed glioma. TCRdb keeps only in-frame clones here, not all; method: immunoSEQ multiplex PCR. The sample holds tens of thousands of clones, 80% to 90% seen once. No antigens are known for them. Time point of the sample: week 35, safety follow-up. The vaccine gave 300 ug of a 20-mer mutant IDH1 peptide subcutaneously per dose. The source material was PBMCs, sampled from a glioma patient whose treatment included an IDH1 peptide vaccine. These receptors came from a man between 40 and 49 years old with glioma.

Written as DNA, the CDR3 is TGCGCCAGCAGCTCGACCACAGGAGCGGACGAGCAGTACTTC. It encodes CASSSTTGADEQYF. The chain couples TRBV4-3 to TRBJ2-7; D may match TRBD1 or TRBD2 (5 bases each). The CDR3 totals 14 residues. CDR1 is LGHNA, CDR2 YSLEER, per germline. Trimming left V 5 bases short and J 5 bases short, with 16 bases between.

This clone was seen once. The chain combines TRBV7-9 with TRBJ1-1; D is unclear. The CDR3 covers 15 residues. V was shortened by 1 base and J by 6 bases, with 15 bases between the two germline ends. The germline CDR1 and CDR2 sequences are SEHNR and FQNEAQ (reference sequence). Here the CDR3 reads CASSLGVNRIPEAFF. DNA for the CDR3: TGTGCCAGCAGCTTAGGAGTGAACAGAATACCTGAAGCTTTCTTT.

The CDR3 sequence: CASSLAGLVNTGELFF. For the CDR3, the DNA is TGCGCCAGCAGTCTGGCCGGACTAGTGAACACCGGGGAGCTGTTTTTT. The V call is TRBV5-1, the J call TRBJ2-2; 7 bases agree with TRBD2. This CDR3 is built from 16 residues. V shed 5 bases and J 1 base; nucleotides not matched to a gene: 8. The germline gives CDR1 SGHRS, CDR2 YFSETQ.

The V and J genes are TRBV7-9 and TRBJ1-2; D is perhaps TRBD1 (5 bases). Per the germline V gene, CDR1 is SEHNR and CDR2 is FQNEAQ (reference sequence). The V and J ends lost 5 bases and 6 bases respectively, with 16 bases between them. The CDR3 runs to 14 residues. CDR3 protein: CASSPTRQFHGYTF. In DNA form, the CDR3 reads TGTGCCAGCAGCCCCACTAGACAGTTTCATGGCTACACCTTC.

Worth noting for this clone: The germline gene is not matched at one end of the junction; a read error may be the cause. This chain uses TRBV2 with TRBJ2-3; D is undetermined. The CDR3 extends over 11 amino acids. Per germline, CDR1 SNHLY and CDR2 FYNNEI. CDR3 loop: CASRSTDTQYF. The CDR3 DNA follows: TGTGCCAGCAGAAGCACGGATACGCAGTATTTT.

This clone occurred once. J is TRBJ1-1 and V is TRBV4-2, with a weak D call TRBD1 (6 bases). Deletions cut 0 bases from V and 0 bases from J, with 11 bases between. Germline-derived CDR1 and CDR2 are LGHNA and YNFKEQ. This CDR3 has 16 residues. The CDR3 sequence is CASSQDIRQVNTEAFF. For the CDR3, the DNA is TGTGCCAGCAGCCAAGATATTCGACAGGTGAACACTGAAGCTTTCTTT.

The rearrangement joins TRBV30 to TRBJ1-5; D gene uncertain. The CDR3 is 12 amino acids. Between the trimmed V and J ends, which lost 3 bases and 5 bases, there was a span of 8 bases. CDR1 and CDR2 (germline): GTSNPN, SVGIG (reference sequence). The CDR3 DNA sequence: TGTGCCTGGAGCCTGGAGGATCAGCCCCAGCATTTT. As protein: CAWSLEDQPQHF. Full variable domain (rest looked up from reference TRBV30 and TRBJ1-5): SQTIHQWPATLVQPVGSPLSLECTVEGTSNPNLYWYRQAAGRGLQLLFYSVGIGQISSEVPQNLSASRPQDRQFILSSKKLLLSDSGFYLCAWSLEDQPQHFGDGTRLSIL.

The CDR3 region is CASSPGTILQETQYF. The DNA of the CDR3 is TGTGCCAGCTCACCCGGGACGATTCTACAAGAGACCCAGTACTTC. The chain couples TRBV18 to TRBJ2-5, with D perhaps assigned TRBD1 or TRBD2 (5 bases each). This CDR3 is built from 15 residues. V lost 3 bases and J lost 2, with 13 bases in between. Per germline, CDR1 KGHSH and CDR2 LQKENI.

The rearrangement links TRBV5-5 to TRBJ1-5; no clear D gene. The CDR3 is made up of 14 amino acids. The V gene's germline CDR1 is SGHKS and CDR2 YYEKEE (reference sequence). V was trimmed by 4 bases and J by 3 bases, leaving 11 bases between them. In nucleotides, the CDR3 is TGTGCCAGCAGCCCCTGGCAGAACAATCAGCCCCAGCATTTT. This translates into CASSPWQNNQPQHF.

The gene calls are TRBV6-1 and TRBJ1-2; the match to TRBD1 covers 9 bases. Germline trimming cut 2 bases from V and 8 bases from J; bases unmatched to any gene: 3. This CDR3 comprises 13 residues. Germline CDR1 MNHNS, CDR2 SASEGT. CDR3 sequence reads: CASSERTGAGYTF. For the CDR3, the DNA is TGTGCCAGCAGTGAAAGGACAGGGGCCGGCTACACCTTC.

In DNA form, the CDR3 reads TGTGCCAGTACCCCGGGACAGCCCCTCTATGGCTACACCTTC. Translating it yields CASTPGQPLYGYTF. The V gene is TRBV19, the J gene TRBJ1-2, with TRBD1 matching 7 bases. V shed 7 bases and J 4 bases; nucleotides not matched to a gene: 9. The CDR3 runs 14 residues. CDR1 and CDR2 (germline): LNHDA, SQIVND (reference sequence). The whole variable domain, filled in from reference TRBV19 and TRBJ1-2, reads DGGITQSPKYLFRKEGQNVTLSCEQNLNHDAMYWYRQDPGQGLRLIYYSQIVNDFQKGDIAEGYSVSREKKESFPLTVTSAQKNPTAFYLCASTPGQPLYGYTFGSGTRLTVV.

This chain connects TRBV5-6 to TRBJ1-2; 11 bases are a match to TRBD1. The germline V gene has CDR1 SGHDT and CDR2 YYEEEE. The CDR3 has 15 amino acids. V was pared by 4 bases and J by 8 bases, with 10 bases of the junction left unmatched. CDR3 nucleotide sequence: TGTGCCAGCAGCAGCGGACAGGGGGCCTATAGAGGCTACACCTTC. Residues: CASSSGQGAYRGYTF.